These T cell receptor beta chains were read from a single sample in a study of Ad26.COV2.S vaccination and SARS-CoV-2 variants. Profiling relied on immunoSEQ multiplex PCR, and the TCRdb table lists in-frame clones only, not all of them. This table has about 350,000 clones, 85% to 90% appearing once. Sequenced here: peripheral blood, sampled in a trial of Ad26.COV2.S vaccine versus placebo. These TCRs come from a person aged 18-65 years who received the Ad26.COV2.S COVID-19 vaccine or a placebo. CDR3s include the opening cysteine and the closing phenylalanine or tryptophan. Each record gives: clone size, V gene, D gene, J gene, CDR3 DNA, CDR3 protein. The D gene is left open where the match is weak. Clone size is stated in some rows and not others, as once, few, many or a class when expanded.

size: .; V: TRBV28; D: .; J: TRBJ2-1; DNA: TGTGCCAGCAGTACCCCCGGCTTACTAGGGTTCTCCAATGAGCAGTTCTTC; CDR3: CASSTPGLLGFSNEQFF
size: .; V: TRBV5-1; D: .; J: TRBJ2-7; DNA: TGCGCCAGCAGCTTGGTGGCTGGGAGCTCCTACGAGCAGTACTTC; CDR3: CASSLVAGSSYEQYF
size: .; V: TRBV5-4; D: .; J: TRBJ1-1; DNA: TGTGCCAGCAGCTTAACGAACACTGAAGCTTTCTTT; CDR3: CASSLTNTEAFF
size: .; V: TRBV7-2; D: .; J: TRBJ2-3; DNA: TGTGCCAGCAGCTCTGCGAATACGCAGTATTTT; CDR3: CASSSANTQYF
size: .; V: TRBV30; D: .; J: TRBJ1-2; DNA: TGTGCCTGGAGTCCAGGGAGTTTGGGTGGCTACACCTTC; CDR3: CAWSPGSLGGYTF
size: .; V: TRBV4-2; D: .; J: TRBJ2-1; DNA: TGTGCCAGCAGCCCGAGTATCGGCTCCGGCAATGAGCAGTTCTTC; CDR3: CASSPSIGSGNEQFF
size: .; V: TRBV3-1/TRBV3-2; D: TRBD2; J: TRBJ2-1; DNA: TGTGCCAGCAGCCAACCGAGCGGGGGATCCTACAATGAGCAGTTCTTC; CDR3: CASSQPSGGSYNEQFF
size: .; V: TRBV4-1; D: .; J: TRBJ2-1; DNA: TGCGCCAGCAGCCAAGAAGGCCTTTACCAGTTTACGGTAAATGAGCAGTTCTTC; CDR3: CASSQEGLYQFTVNEQFF
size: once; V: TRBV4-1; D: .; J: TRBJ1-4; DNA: TGCGCCAGCAGCCAAGTTTCTCGGAATGAAAAACTGTTTTTT; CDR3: CASSQVSRNEKLFF
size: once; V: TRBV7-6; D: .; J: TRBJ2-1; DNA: TGTGCCAGCAGCTTAAACAGGCGGGACAATGAGCAGTTCTTC; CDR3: CASSLNRRDNEQFF
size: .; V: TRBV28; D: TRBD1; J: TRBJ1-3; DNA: TGTGCCAGTACTCGACAGGGCTCTGGAAACACCATATATTTT; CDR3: CASTRQGSGNTIYF
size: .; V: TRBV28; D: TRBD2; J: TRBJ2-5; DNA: TGTGCCAGCAGTTTAGGGATTAGCGGGAGTTCCGCGACCCAGTACTTC; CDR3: CASSLGISGSSATQYF
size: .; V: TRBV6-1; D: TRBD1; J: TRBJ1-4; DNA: TGTGCCAGCAGCCACGGACAGGGCCGAAACGAAAAACTGTTTTTT; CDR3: CASSHGQGRNEKLFF
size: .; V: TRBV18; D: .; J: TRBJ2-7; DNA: TGTGCCAGCTCACGGGGCAGCGAAGACGAGCAGTACTTC; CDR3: CASSRGSEDEQYF
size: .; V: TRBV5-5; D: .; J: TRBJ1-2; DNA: TGTGCCAGCAGCTTAATGTCTAACTATGGCTACACCTTC; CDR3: CASSLMSNYGYTF
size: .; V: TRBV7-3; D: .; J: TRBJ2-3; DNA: TGTGCCAGCAGCCCCCCGGCGGTAGCAAGCACAGATACGCAGTATTTT; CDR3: CASSPPAVASTDTQYF
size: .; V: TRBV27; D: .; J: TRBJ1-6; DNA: TGTGCCAGCAGTTTATCCCTCTGGGCACCCCTCCACTTT; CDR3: CASSLSLWAPLHF
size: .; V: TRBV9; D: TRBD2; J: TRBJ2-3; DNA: TGTGCCAGCAGCGTAGCTGGTGCGGGGGGGCATAAAGATACGCAGTATTTT; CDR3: CASSVAGAGGHKDTQYF
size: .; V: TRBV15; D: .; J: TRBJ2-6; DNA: TGTGCCACCAGCAGAGTGATTTCTGGGGCCAACGTCCTGACTTTC; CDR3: CATSRVISGANVLTF
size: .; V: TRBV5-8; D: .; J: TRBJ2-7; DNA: TGTGCCAGCAGCTTCGTCCGGACATACTCCTACGAGCAGTACTTC; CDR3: CASSFVRTYSYEQYF
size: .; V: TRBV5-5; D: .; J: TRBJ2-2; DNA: TGTGCCAGCAGCCCTGTGGGGGGCAACACCGGGGAGCTGTTTTTT; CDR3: CASSPVGGNTGELFF
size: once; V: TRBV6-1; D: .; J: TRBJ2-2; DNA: TGTGCCAGCAGTGAGATTGGGAATGGGGAGCTGTTTTTT; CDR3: CASSEIGNGELFF
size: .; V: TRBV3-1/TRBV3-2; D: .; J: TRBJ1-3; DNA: TGTGCCAGCAGCCAATATGAAGGACGAGACCTGCACTCTGGAAACACCATATATTTT; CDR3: CASSQYEGRDLHSGNTIYF
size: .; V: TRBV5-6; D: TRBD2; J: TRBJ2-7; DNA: TGTGCCAGCAGCCGGCTCAGCGGGAGGTTCGAGCAGTACTTC; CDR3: CASSRLSGRFEQYF
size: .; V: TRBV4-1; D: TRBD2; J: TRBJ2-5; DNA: TGCGCCAGCAGGCGAACTAGCGGGGGGCCTGCCCAAGAGACCCAGTACTTC; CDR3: CASRRTSGGPAQETQYF
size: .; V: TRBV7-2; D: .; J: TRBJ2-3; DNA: TGTGCCAGCAGCAGCGGACAGATACACACAGATACGCAGTATTTT; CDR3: CASSSGQIHTDTQYF
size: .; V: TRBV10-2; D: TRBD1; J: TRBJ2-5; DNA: TGCGCCAGCAGTGGGACAGGGGCCTCGGAGACCCAGTACTTC; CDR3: CASSGTGASETQYF
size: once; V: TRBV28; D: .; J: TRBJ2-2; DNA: TGTGCCAGCGGAACCTTAGAGGGTGGCACCGGGGAGCTGTTTTTT; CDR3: CASGTLEGGTGELFF
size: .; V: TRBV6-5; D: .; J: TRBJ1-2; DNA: TGTGCCAGCACCCCATCATCAGGGGTTGGCTATGGCTACACCTTC; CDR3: CASTPSSGVGYGYTF
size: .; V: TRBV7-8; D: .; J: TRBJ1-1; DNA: TGTGCCAGCAGCTTAGTTGTCACTGAAGCTTTCTTT; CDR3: CASSLVVTEAFF
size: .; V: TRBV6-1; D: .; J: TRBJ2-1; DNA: TGTGCCAGCAGTGACGGGGCGTTGGACAATGAGCAGTTCTTC; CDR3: CASSDGALDNEQFF
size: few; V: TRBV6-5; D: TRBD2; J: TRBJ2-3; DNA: TGTGCCGGGACTAGCGGGGGGGCCACAGATACGCAGTATTTT; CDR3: CAGTSGGATDTQYF
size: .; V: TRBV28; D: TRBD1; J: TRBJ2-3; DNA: TGTGCCAGCAGTTTGTACAGGGGTGATACGCAGTATTTT; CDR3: CASSLYRGDTQYF
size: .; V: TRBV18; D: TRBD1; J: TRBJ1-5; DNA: TGTGCCAGCTCACCGGGACAGGGCAATCAGCCCCAGCATTTT; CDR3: CASSPGQGNQPQHF
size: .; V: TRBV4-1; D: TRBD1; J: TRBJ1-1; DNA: TGCGCCAGCAGCCGGACGCAGGGGGCCGTGCCGAACCCGAATGAAGCTTTCTTT; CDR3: CASSRTQGAVPNPNEAFF
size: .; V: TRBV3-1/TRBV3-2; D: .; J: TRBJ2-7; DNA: TGTGCCAGCAGCCAAGATTTCCTCTCCTACGAGCAGTACTTC; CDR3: CASSQDFLSYEQYF
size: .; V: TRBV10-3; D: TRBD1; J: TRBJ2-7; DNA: TGTGCCACCAGGGGGGACAGGGGGGTATACGAGCAGTACTTC; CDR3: CATRGDRGVYEQYF
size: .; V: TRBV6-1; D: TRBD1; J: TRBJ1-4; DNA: TGTGCCAGCAGTGAACCCCGGGACAGGCTAAATGGGGGTGAAAAACTGTTTTTT; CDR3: CASSEPRDRLNGGEKLFF
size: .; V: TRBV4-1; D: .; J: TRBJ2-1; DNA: TGCGCCAGCAGCCAAGTAGGGCACAATGAGCAGTTCTTC; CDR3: CASSQVGHNEQFF
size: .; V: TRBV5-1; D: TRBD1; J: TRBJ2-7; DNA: TGCGCCAGCAGCTTGGAGGCAGGGGGTACTTACGAGCAGTACTTC; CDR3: CASSLEAGGTYEQYF
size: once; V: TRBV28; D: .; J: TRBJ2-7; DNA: TGTGCCAGCAGTCCCCCCTCTTCCTACGAGCAGTACTTC; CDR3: CASSPPSSYEQYF
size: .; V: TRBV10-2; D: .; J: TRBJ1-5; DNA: TGCGCCAGCAGGAGGGGGGGAAATAGCAATCAGCCCCAGCATTTT; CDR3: CASRRGGNSNQPQHF
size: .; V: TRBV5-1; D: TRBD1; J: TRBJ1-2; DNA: TGCGCCAGCAGCTTAACCGGGACAGGTGGCTACACCTTC; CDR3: CASSLTGTGGYTF
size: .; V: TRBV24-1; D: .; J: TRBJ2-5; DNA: TGTGCCACCAGTGATGTGGCCCAGGGGGGGAAGGAGACCCAGTACTTC; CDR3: CATSDVAQGGKETQYF
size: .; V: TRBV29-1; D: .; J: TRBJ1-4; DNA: TGCAGCGTGGGGGACCGAGCAACTAATGAAAAACTGTTTTTT; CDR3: CSVGDRATNEKLFF
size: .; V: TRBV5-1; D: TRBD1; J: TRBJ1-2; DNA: TGCGCCAGCAGCTTGGAGGGACAGCCGTCGTCTGGCTACACCTTC; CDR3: CASSLEGQPSSGYTF
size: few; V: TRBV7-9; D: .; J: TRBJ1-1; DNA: TGTGCCAGCAGCCGAGCGGACACTGAAGCTTTCTTT; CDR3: CASSRADTEAFF